The next 24 T cell receptor beta chains were all read from a single sample in a study of CD8+ T cells in alopecia areata. cDNA serving as the sequencing template came from extracted, reverse transcribed RNA. TCRdb keeps only in-frame clones here, not all; method: immunoSEQ multiplex PCR. The table shows some 180,000 clones, with roughly three fifths occurring only once. The sample taken for sequencing was CD8+ T cells sorted from blood. The receptors stem from a human donor in good health.

The chain recombines TRBV5-6 with TRBJ1-1, with D possibly matching TRBD1 (5 bases). Trimming removed 1 base at V and 5 bases at J, with 9 bases between. The V gene's germline CDR1 is SGHDT and CDR2 YYEEEE. This CDR3 has 13 residues. The CDR3 protein is CASSLQGVTEAFF. In DNA, the CDR3 is TGTGCCAGCAGCTTGCAGGGCGTTACTGAAGCTTTCTTT. Full variable domain (outside the CDR3, taken from reference TRBV5-6 and TRBJ1-1): DAGVTQSPTHLIKTRGQQVTLRCSPKSGHDTVSWYQQALGQGPQFIFQYYEEEERQRGNFPDRFSGHQFPNYSSELNVNALLLGDSALYLCASSLQGVTEAFFGQGTRLTVV.

The chain uses TRBV27 and TRBJ2-7; TRBD2 matches at 8 bases. The germline V gene encodes CDR1 MNHEY and CDR2 SMNVEV (reference sequence). The CDR3 runs to 14 residues. Trimming took 7 bases from V and 5 from J; bases not matched to a gene: 10. CDR3 in DNA: TGTGCCAGCAAATCCCCGGGGGGGACCAACGAGCAGTACTTC. Its protein product is CASKSPGGTNEQYF.

This chain uses TRBV5-6 with TRBJ1-4, with a tentative D call TRBD1 (5 bases). The CDR3 is made up of 15 amino acids. V lost 4 bases and J 8 bases, leaving 18 bases between the germline ends. Germline V lookup: CDR1 SGHDT, CDR2 YYEEEE. The CDR3 spells CASSTRDGRQEKLFF. CDR3 bases: TGTGCCAGCAGCACGAGGGACGGTCGGCAAGAAAAACTGTTTTTT.

The rearrangement links TRBV29-1 to TRBJ1-2, with 7 bases that match TRBD1. The CDR3 runs to 10 residues. The germline V gene has CDR1 SQVTM and CDR2 ANQGSEA. V shed 8 bases and J 7 bases; nucleotides not matched to a gene: 4. In DNA form, the CDR3 reads TGCAGCTACCAGGGGGTTGGCTACACCTTC. As protein: CSYQGVGYTF.

A note on this clone: The identical CDR3 is also encoded by other nucleotide sequences in the sample. The genes are TRBV27 and TRBJ2-1; D uncertain. V shed 2 bases and J shed 5 bases, with 7 bases lying between them. Germline loops: CDR1 MNHEY, CDR2 SMNVEV (reference sequence). There are 13 residues in the CDR3. In DNA, the CDR3 is TGTGCCAGCAGTTTAAGTAAGAACAATGAGCAGTTCTTC. The encoded protein is CASSLSKNNEQFF.

This clone was seen once. This sequence joins TRBV5-1 and TRBJ2-1; D is ambiguous. The V and J ends lost 1 base and 5 bases respectively, with 4 bases between them. The CDR3 contains 12 residues. Germline loops: CDR1 SGHRS, CDR2 YFSETQ. CDR3 DNA: TGCGCCAGCAGCTTGCCTGACAATGAGCAGTTCTTC. This encodes CASSLPDNEQFF.

This clone was detected a few times. The chain uses TRBV2 and TRBJ2-7; D is ambiguous. Trimming cost V 1 base and J 5 bases, with 6 bases left between them. The CDR3 spans 12 residues. Per germline, CDR1 SNHLY and CDR2 FYNNEI. CDR3 protein: CASSEGANEQYF. In DNA, the CDR3 is TGTGCCAGCAGTGAAGGGGCGAACGAGCAGTACTTC.

A remark on this clone: Given a much more abundant clone one base away, this may be a read error. The chain carries TRBV7-2 and TRBJ2-1; D not resolved. CDR3 length: 12 amino acids. Germline assignment: CDR1 SGHTA and CDR2 FQGNSA. Trimming took 5 bases from V and 4 from J, leaving 6 bases between them. The CDR3 region has the DNA TGTGCCAGCAGCCGTTCTTACAATGAGCAGTTCTTC. Its translation: CASSRSYNEQFF.

This clone was recorded a few times. The chain carries TRBV7-9 and TRBJ2-3; no definite D call. Trimming shortened V by 5 bases and J by 1 base, and 7 bases separated the two germline ends. Looked up from germline, CDR1 is SEHNR and CDR2 is FQNEAQ (reference sequence). CDR3 length: 13 residues. The CDR3 region has the DNA TGTGCCAGCAGCACCTCCCGCACAGATACGCAGTATTTT. Its protein product is CASSTSRTDTQYF.

This clone was detected a few times. This chain joins TRBV29-1 and TRBJ1-2; weak D call: TRBD1 (5 bases). Germline loops: CDR1 SQVTM, CDR2 ANQGSEA. CDR3 length equals 17 residues. V gave up 2 bases and J gave up 0 bases, with 19 bases separating them. CDR3 sequence reads: CSVERREGSGANYGYTF. Here the CDR3 DNA reads TGCAGCGTTGAAAGGAGAGAGGGGTCGGGGGCTAACTATGGCTACACCTTC.

V and J are TRBV29-1 and TRBJ2-7; no definite D call. There are 13 residues in the CDR3. CDR1 is SQVTM and CDR2 is ANQGSEA in the germline V gene. V gave up 4 bases and J gave up 4 bases, with 14 bases separating them. The CDR3 loop reads CSVVLFDTYEQYF. The DNA for the CDR3 is TGCAGCGTTGTACTCTTTGACACGTACGAGCAGTACTTC.

The chain combines TRBV4-1 with TRBJ2-1; the D is unclear. CDR3 size: 14 residues. V shed 0 bases and J shed 4 bases, with 7 bases lying between them. Germline V gene lookup returns CDR1 MGHRA and CDR2 YSYEKL. CDR3 bases: TGCGCCAGCAGCCAAGAACCCGTTTACAATGAGCAGTTCTTC. This encodes CASSQEPVYNEQFF.

The chain carries TRBV4-1 and TRBJ2-4, with a tentative D call TRBD1 (6 bases). Looked up from germline, CDR1 is MGHRA and CDR2 is YSYEKL. The CDR3 runs 16 residues. V lost 1 base and J 1 base, leaving 11 bases between the germline ends. The CDR3, as DNA: TGCGCCAGCAGCCAAGCCCACAGGGAGGCCAAAAACATTCAGTACTTC. The encoded protein is CASSQAHREAKNIQYF.

This clone has more than one count but fewer than ten. The V call is TRBV13, the J call TRBJ2-3; D gene unclear. Per the germline V gene, CDR1 is PRHDT and CDR2 is FYEKMQ (reference sequence). The CDR3 is 12 residues long. Between the trimmed V and J ends, which lost 2 bases and 5 bases, there was a span of 5 bases. The CDR3 is CASSLSRDTQYF. The CDR3 nucleotides read TGTGCCAGCAGCTTATCGAGAGATACGCAGTATTTT.

V gene TRBV6-1 combines with J gene TRBJ2-3; D ambiguous. The CDR3 runs to 14 residues. V gave up 1 base and J gave up 6 bases, with 11 bases separating them. Germline CDR1 is MNHNS and CDR2 is SASEGT. The CDR3 coding sequence is TGTGCCAGCAGTGAAGTGTCGGGTTCGGATACGCAGTATTTT. Amino acids: CASSEVSGSDTQYF.

The chain combines TRBV19 with TRBJ1-1; a weak D match, TRBD1 (5 bases). The germline gives CDR1 LNHDA, CDR2 SQIVND (reference sequence). Trimming pared 6 bases from V and 4 bases from J, leaving 15 bases between. The CDR3 runs to 14 residues. CDR3 amino acids: CASSDSGWGTEAFF. The CDR3 nucleotides are TGTGCCAGTAGCGACAGTGGCTGGGGCACTGAAGCTTTCTTT.

The V gene is TRBV5-4, the J gene TRBJ2-7; no clear D gene. Trimming cost V 0 bases and J 6 bases, with 10 bases left between them. Germline V gene lookup returns CDR1 SGHNT and CDR2 YYREEE (reference sequence). CDR3 length: 13 residues. CDR3 loop: CASSLAERVEQYF. The CDR3 coding sequence is TGTGCCAGCAGCTTGGCCGAAAGGGTCGAGCAGTACTTC.

The rearrangement uses TRBV11-2 and TRBJ1-1; no firm D call. In germline, CDR1 is SGHAT, CDR2 FQNNGV. The CDR3 runs 14 residues. V lost 4 bases and J lost 1, with 10 bases in between. In DNA, the CDR3 is TGTGCCAGCAGCTCGGACGGAAGGAACACTGAAGCTTTCTTT. It is translated as CASSSDGRNTEAFF.

This clone was picked up a small number of times. V is TRBV13 and J is TRBJ1-6; possible D gene TRBD1, 6 bases. Germline assignment: CDR1 PRHDT and CDR2 FYEKMQ (reference sequence). The V and J ends lost 5 bases and 5 bases respectively, with 10 bases between them. This CDR3 is built from 14 residues. The CDR3, as DNA: TGTGCCAGCAGCCACGGACAGAATAATTCACCCCTCCACTTT. Residues: CASSHGQNNSPLHF. The full variable domain, rest sourced from reference TRBV13 and TRBJ1-6, is AAGVIQSPRHLIKEKRETATLKCYPIPRHDTVYWYQQGPGQDPQFLISFYEKMQSDKGSIPDRFSAQQFSDYHSELNMSSLELGDSALYFCASSHGQNNSPLHFGNGTRLTVT.

The rearrangement uses TRBV5-1 and TRBJ2-3; D is undetermined. Germline V gives CDR1 SGHRS, CDR2 YFSETQ. The germline V and J ends were trimmed by 0 bases and 1 base, with 15 bases remaining between them. This CDR3 region has 17 residues. The CDR3 loop is CASSLEGSPSRTDTQYF. The DNA for the CDR3 is TGCGCCAGCAGCTTGGAGGGCTCTCCCAGCCGCACAGATACGCAGTATTTT.

The chain employs TRBV30 and TRBJ1-1; 10 bases are shared with TRBD1. Trimming removed 3 bases from V and 5 bases from J; junction bases left unmatched: 6. Germline CDR1 GTSNPN, CDR2 SVGIG (reference sequence). This CDR3 is 14 amino acids long. The CDR3 DNA sequence: TGTGCCTGGAGCCTGGACAGGGGGTGGACTGAAGCTTTCTTT. It translates to CAWSLDRGWTEAFF.

The V call is TRBV19, the J call TRBJ1-2, with 7 positions matching TRBD1. The CDR3 has 13 amino acids. The germline gives CDR1 LNHDA, CDR2 SQIVND (reference sequence). The junction had 8 bases not matched to a gene; V was cut back by 5 bases and J by 8 bases. CDR3 loop: CASSDGTVYGYTF. DNA of the CDR3: TGTGCCAGTAGTGACGGGACAGTTTACGGCTACACCTTC.

V usage is TRBV11-2 and J usage is TRBJ2-5; perhaps TRBD2 as D (7 bases). The CDR3 is made up of 12 amino acids. CDR1 and CDR2 from the germline V gene are SGHAT and FQNNGV. The V end lost 8 bases, the J end lost 4 bases, and 11 bases lay between the germline ends. The CDR3 reads CASGRGAETQYF. In DNA form, the CDR3 reads TGTGCCAGCGGCCGGGGGGCAGAGACCCAGTACTTC. Together with reference TRBV11-2 and TRBJ2-5, the CDR3 gives the full variable domain: EAGVAQSPRYKIIEKRQSVAFWCNPISGHATLYWYQQILGQGPKLLIQFQNNGVVDDSQLPKDRFSAERLKGVDSTLKIQPAKLEDSAVYLCASGRGAETQYFGPGTRLLVL.

CDR3 nucleotides: TGTGCCAGCAGCCCACCGACTAGCGGGGGGGTGGATACGCAGTATTTT. It codes for CASSPPTSGGVDTQYF. The rearrangement links TRBV11-3 to TRBJ2-3; 14 bases line up with TRBD2. The germline V gene encodes CDR1 SGHNT and CDR2 YENEEA. The CDR3 is 16 amino acids. V was clipped by 5 bases and J by 6 bases; unmatched bases: 7.